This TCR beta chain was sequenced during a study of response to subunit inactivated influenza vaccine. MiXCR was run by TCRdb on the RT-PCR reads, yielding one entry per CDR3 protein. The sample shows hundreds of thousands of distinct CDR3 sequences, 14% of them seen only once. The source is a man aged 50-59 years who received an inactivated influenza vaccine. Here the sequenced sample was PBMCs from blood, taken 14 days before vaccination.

The CDR3 nucleotides read TGTGCCAGCAGAACAGAATCACTAGCGGACATCTACAATGAGCAGTTCTTC. Translation gives CASRTESLADIYNEQFF. The V call is TRBV6-2 or TRBV6-3, the J call TRBJ2-1; TRBD2 agrees at 8 bases. Trimming at V came to 6 bases and at J to 3 bases, leaving 13 bases not matched to a gene. CDR1 is MNHEY, CDR2 SVGEGT, per germline. This CDR3 has 17 residues.